This T cell receptor (beta chain) was documented in a study of blood T cells in healthy people across ages. Regarding this clonotype: As yet, its antigen is unknown.

Regarding the study as a whole: Higher naive T cell percentage went strongly together with higher TCR beta diversity. More naive CD4+ cells and higher diversity marked long-lived donors relative to aged donors.

The trim removed 4 bases at V and 1 base at J, leaving 6 bases unmatched. From germline, CDR1 is SNHLY and CDR2 FYNNEI. The CDR3 has 15 residues. Alongside a J-beta primer mix, a sample-barcoded 5' primer served in a second PCR lasting about 7 to 11 cycles. Samples each returned at least 3 million CDR3-containing paired-end reads. TCRdb recomputed calls from the 5' RACE reads with MiXCR, one row per CDR3 protein. The table lists hundreds of thousands of distinct CDR3 sequences, roughly three fifths of them singletons, with 20% to 30% in the top ten. Specimen: blood. The J gene is TRBJ1-1, the V gene TRBV2; 7 bases align to TRBD1. This TCR came from a man aged 40-49 years in good health. In DNA, the CDR3 is TGTGCCAGCAGTGGGCCCGGGACAGAGAACACTGAAGCTTTCTTT. This translates into CASSGPGTENTEAFF. The full variable domain, completed using reference TRBV2 and TRBJ1-1, is EPEVTQTPSHQVTQMGQEVILRCVPISNHLYFYWYRQILGQKVEFLVSFYNNEISEKSEIFDDQFSVERPDGSNFTLKIRSTKLEDSAMYFCASSGPGTENTEAFFGQGTRLTVV.